This TCR beta chain was sequenced in a study of OX40 agonist ivuxolimab in advanced cancers. Study-level information: A male proportion of 82.7% was recorded, with mean age around 64 years and range 23 to 79. Findings and caveats of the study: At 0.1-3.0 mg/kg, partial responders had clonal expansion among the lowest observed.

The germline gives CDR1 SGHDN, CDR2 FVKESK. The germline V and J ends were trimmed by 4 bases and 4 bases, with 16 bases remaining between them. This CDR3 is 15 amino acids long. TCRdb keeps only in-frame clones here, not all; method: immunoSEQ multiplex PCR. Altogether around 35,000 clones are present, about 81% being singletons, with the ten largest covering about a fifth. This clone has just a few counts. Its antigen is undetermined. Sequences were derived from CD4+ or CD8+ T cells sorted from blood, sampled in a trial of the OX40 agonist ivuxolimab. This sequence originates from an adult with an advanced solid tumor such as melanoma, head and neck, liver or kidney cancer. The chain recombines TRBV14 with TRBJ1-1; D may be TRBD1 (6 bases). In DNA form, the CDR3 reads TGTGCCAGCAGCCTCGGTGGTACAGGGTCCACTGAAGCTTTCTTT. Protein sequence: CASSLGGTGSTEAFF.